The following is a T cell receptor beta chain sequence with its context. Its matching antigen is unknown. This specimen comes from a study of T cell responses to AZD1222 COVID-19 vaccine. Assay: immunoSEQ multiplex PCR; the TCRdb copy retains only in-frame clones and omits some. The data contain about 72,000 clones, over 75% of them singletons. Trimming left V 2 bases short and J 0 bases short, with 7 bases between. The CDR3 runs 14 residues. Looked up from germline, CDR1 is KGHSY and CDR2 is FQNENV. Study observations and caveats: After the peak T cell response, and only then, were repertoires sampled. Only 5 or 6 people who got AZD1222 tested seropositive at baseline.

The chain is built from TRBV16 and TRBJ1-1; D gene ambiguous. The sequence derives from an adult in good health. The sample in question was peripheral blood, obtained on day 0 of AZD1222 vaccination. The CDR3 spells CASSQVQLNTEAFF. In DNA form, the CDR3 reads TGTGCCAGCAGCCAAGTACAATTGAACACTGAAGCTTTCTTT.